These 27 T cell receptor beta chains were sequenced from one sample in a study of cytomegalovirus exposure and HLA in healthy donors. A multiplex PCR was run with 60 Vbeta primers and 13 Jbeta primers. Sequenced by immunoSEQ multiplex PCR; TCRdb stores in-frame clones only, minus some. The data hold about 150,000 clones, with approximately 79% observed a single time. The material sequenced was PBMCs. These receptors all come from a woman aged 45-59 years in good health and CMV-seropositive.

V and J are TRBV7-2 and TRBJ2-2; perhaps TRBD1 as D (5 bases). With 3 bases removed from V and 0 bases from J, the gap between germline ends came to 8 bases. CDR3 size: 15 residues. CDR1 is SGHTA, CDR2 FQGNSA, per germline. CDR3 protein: CASSLRQTNTGELFF. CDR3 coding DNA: TGTGCCAGCAGCTTGCGACAGACGAACACCGGGGAGCTGTTTTTT.

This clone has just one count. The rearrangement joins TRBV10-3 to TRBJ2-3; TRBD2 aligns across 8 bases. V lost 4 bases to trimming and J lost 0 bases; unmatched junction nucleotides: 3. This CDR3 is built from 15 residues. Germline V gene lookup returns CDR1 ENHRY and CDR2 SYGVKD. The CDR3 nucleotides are TGTGCCATCAGTGCACTAGCGGCTAGCACAGATACGCAGTATTTT. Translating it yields CAISALAASTDTQYF.

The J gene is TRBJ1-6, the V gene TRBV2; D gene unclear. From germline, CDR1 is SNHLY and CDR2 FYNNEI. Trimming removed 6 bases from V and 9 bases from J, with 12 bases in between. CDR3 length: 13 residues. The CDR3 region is CASRYYESSPLHF. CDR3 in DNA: TGTGCCAGCAGATACTACGAGAGTTCACCCCTCCACTTT.

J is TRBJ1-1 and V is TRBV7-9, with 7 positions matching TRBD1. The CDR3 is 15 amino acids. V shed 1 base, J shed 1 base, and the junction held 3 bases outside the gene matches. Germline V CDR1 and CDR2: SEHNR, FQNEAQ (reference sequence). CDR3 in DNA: TGTGCCAGCAGCTTAGAGGGGGCAGGGAACACTGAAGCTTTCTTT. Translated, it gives CASSLEGAGNTEAFF.

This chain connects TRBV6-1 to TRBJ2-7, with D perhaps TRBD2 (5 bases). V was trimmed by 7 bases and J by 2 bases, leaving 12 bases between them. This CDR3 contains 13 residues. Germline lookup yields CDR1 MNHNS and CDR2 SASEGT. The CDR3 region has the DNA TGTGCCAGCATTAGGACGGGGACCTACGAGCAGTACTTC. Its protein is CASIRTGTYEQYF.

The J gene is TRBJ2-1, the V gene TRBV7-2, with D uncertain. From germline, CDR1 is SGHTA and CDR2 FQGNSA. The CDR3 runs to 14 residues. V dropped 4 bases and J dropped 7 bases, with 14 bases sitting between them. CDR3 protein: CASSSHSGDNEQFF. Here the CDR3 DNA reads TGTGCCAGCAGCTCACACTCCGGAGATAATGAGCAGTTCTTC.

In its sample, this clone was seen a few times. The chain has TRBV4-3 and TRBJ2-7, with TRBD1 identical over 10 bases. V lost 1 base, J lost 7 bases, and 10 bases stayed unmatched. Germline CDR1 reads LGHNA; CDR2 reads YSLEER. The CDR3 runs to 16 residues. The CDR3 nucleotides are TGCGCCAGCAGCCAAGCAACGGGACAGGGGACTAGTGAGCAGTACTTC. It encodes CASSQATGQGTSEQYF.

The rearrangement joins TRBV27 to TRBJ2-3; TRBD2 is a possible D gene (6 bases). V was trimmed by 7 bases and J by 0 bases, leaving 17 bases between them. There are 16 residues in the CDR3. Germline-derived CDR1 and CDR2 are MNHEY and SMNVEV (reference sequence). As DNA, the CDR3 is TGTGCCAGCAAGGAGGAACCGGCGGGGAGCACAGATACGCAGTATTTT. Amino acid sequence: CASKEEPAGSTDTQYF.

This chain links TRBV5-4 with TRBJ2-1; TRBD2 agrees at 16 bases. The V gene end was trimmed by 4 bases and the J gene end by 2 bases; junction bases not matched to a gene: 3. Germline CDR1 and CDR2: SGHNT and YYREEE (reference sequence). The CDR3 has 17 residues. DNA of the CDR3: TGTGCCAGCAGCCGGGGGACTAGCGGGGGGGCCTACAATGAGCAGTTCTTC. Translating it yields CASSRGTSGGAYNEQFF. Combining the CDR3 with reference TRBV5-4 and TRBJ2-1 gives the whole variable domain ETGVTQSPTHLIKTRGQQVTLRCSSQSGHNTVSWYQQALGQGPQFIFQYYREEENGRGNFPPRFSGLQFPNYSSELNVNALELDDSALYLCASSRGTSGGAYNEQFFGPGTRLTVL.

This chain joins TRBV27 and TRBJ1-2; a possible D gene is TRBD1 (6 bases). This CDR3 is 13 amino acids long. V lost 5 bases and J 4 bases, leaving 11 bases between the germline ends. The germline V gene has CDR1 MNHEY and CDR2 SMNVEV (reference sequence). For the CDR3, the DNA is TGTGCCAGCAGTCGGGGGGCGTTCTATGGCTACACCTTC. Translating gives CASSRGAFYGYTF.

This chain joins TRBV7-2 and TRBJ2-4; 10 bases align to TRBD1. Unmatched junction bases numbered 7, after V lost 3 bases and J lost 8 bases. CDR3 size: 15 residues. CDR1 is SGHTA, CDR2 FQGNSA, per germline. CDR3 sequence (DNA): TGTGCCAGCAGCTTCGACAGGGGGCTAGCGGACATTCAGTACTTC. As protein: CASSFDRGLADIQYF.

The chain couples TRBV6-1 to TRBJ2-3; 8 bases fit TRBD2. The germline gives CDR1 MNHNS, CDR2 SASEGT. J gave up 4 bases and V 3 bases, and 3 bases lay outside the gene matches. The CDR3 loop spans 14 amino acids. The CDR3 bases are TGTGCCAGCAGTGACAGCGGGGGTTCAGATACGCAGTATTTT. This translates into CASSDSGGSDTQYF.

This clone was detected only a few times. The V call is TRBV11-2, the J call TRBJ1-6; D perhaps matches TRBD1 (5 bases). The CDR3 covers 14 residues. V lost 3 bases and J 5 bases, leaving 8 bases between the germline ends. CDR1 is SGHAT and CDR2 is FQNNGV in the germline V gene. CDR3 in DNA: TGTGCCAGCAGCTTTGGCAGGGATAATTCACCCCTCCACTTT. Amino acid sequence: CASSFGRDNSPLHF.

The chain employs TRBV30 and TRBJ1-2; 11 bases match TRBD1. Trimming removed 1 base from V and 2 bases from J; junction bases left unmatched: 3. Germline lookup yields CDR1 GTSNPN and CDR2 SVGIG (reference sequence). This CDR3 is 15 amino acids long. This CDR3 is CAWSEGQGANYGYTF. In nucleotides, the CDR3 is TGTGCCTGGAGTGAAGGACAGGGGGCGAACTATGGCTACACCTTC.

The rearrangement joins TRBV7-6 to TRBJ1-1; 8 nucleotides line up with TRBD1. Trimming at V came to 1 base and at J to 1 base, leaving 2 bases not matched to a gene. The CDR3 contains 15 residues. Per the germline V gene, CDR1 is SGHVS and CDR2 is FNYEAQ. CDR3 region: CASSLGGQANTEAFF. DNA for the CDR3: TGTGCCAGCAGCTTAGGGGGACAGGCGAACACTGAAGCTTTCTTT.

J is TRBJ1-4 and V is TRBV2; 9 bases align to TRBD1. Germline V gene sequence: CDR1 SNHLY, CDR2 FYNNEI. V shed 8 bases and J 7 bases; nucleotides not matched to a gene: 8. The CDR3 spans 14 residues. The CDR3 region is CASAVWTGVEKLFF. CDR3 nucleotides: TGTGCCAGCGCGGTTTGGACAGGGGTTGAAAAACTGTTTTTT.

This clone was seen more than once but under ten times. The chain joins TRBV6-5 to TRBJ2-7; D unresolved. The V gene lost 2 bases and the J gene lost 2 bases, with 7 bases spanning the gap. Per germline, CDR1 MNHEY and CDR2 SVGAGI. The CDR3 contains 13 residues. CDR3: CASSYRRAYEQYF. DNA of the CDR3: TGTGCCAGCAGTTACCGTAGAGCCTACGAGCAGTACTTC.

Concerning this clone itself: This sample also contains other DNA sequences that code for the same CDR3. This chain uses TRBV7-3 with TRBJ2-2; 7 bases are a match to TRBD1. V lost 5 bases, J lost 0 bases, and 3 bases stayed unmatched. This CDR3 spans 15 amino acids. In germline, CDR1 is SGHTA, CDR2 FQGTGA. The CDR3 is CASSPGTANTGELFF. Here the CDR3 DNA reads TGTGCCAGCAGCCCGGGGACAGCGAACACCGGGGAGCTGTTTTTT. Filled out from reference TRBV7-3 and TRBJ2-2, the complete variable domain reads GAGVSQTPSNKVTEKGKYVELRCDPISGHTALYWYRQSLGQGPEFLIYFQGTGAADDSGLPNDRFFAVRPEGSVSTLKIQRTERGDSAVYLCASSPGTANTGELFFGEGSRLTVL.

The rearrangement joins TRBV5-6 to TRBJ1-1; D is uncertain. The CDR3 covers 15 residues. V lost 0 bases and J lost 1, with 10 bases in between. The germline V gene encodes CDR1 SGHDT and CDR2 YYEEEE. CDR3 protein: CASSLVTGKNTEAFF. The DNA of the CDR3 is TGTGCCAGCAGCTTGGTTACCGGGAAGAACACTGAAGCTTTCTTT.

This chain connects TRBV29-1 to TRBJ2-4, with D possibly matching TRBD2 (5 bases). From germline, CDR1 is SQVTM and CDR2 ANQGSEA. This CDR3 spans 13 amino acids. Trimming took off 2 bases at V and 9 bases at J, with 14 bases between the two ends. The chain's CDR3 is CSVERPGIRIQYF. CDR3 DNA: TGCAGCGTTGAAAGGCCCGGGATCCGCATTCAGTACTTC.

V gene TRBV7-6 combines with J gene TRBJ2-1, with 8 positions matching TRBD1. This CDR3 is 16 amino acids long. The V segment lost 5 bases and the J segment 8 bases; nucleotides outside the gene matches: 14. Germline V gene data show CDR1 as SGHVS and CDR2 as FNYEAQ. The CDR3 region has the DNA TGTGCCAGCAGCCCCCGGACAGGGAAGAACCCGGATGAGCAGTTCTTC. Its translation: CASSPRTGKNPDEQFF.

In nucleotides, the CDR3 is TGTGCCAGCTCACCCGTGGAGAACTCTGGAAACACCATATATTTT. As protein: CASSPVENSGNTIYF. The chain combines TRBV18 with TRBJ1-3, with no clear D. Trimming stripped 3 bases from V and 0 bases from J, with 9 bases between. Germline-derived CDR1 and CDR2 are KGHSH and LQKENI. The CDR3 totals 15 residues.

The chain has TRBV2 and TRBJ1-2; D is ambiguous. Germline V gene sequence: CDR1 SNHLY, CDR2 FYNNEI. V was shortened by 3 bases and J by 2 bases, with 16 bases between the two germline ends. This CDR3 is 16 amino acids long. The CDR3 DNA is TGTGCCAGCAGTGAGGTTTCGGCGGCCCGGAACTATGGCTACACCTTC. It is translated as CASSEVSAARNYGYTF.

CDR3 bases: TGTGCCAGCAGTTCAACACGGGCTAGCGGGGGGAGCGATGAGCAGTTCTTC. Its translation is CASSSTRASGGSDEQFF. The rearrangement uses TRBV7-3 and TRBJ2-1; 11 nucleotides match TRBD2. The germline V gene has CDR1 SGHTA and CDR2 FQGTGA. This CDR3 is built from 17 residues. The J segment lost 8 bases and the V segment lost 6 bases, leaving 15 bases of the junction unmatched. Full variable domain (rest looked up from reference TRBV7-3 and TRBJ2-1): GAGVSQTPSNKVTEKGKYVELRCDPISGHTALYWYRQSLGQGPEFLIYFQGTGAADDSGLPNDRFFAVRPEGSVSTLKIQRTERGDSAVYLCASSSTRASGGSDEQFFGPGTRLTVL.

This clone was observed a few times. As DNA, the CDR3 is TGTGCCATCAGTGAGTCGCCTCGGGACAGGGAAGGCTACACCTTC. Its protein is CAISESPRDREGYTF. The chain employs TRBV10-3 and TRBJ1-2; 9 bases map to TRBD1. The CDR3 covers 15 residues. Germline loops: CDR1 ENHRY, CDR2 SYGVKD. The trim removed 0 bases at V and 8 bases at J, leaving 7 bases unmatched.

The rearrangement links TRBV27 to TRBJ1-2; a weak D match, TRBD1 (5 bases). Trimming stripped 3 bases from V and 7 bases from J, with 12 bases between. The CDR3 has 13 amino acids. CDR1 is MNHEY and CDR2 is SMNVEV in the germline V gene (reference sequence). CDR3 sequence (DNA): TGTGCCAGCAGTTTGGGGGGAGGAGGTGGCTACACCTTC. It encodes CASSLGGGGGYTF.

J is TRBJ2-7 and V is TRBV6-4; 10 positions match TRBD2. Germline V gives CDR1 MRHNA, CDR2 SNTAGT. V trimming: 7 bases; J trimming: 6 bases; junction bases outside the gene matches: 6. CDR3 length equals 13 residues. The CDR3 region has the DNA TGTGCCAGCATGAGCGGGGGGGCCAGCGAGCAGTACTTC. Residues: CASMSGGASEQYF.